This TCR beta chain stems from a study of cytomegalovirus exposure and HLA in healthy donors. Study information: Some 91 million unique TCRs from HLA-typed donors were held in an early release of data.

The CDR3 has 17 amino acids. V shed 4 bases, J shed 8 bases, and the junction held 16 bases outside the gene matches. CDR1 is MDHEN, CDR2 SYDVKM, per germline. The PCR employed 60 Vbeta primers together with 13 Jbeta primers. Sequencing was performed with immunoSEQ multiplex PCR; in TCRdb, only in-frame clones are kept and a portion is missing. The sample has some 130,000 clones, about four fifths seen once. The V call is TRBV28, the J call TRBJ2-3; 9 bases are a match to TRBD2. Material: PBMCs. The sequence came from a man younger than 45 in good health and CMV-seronegative. CDR3 bases: TGTGCCAGCAGTTCACTCCTCGCGGGGGGGTTTAAGGGTACGCAGTATTTT. This gives the protein CASSSLLAGGFKGTQYF.